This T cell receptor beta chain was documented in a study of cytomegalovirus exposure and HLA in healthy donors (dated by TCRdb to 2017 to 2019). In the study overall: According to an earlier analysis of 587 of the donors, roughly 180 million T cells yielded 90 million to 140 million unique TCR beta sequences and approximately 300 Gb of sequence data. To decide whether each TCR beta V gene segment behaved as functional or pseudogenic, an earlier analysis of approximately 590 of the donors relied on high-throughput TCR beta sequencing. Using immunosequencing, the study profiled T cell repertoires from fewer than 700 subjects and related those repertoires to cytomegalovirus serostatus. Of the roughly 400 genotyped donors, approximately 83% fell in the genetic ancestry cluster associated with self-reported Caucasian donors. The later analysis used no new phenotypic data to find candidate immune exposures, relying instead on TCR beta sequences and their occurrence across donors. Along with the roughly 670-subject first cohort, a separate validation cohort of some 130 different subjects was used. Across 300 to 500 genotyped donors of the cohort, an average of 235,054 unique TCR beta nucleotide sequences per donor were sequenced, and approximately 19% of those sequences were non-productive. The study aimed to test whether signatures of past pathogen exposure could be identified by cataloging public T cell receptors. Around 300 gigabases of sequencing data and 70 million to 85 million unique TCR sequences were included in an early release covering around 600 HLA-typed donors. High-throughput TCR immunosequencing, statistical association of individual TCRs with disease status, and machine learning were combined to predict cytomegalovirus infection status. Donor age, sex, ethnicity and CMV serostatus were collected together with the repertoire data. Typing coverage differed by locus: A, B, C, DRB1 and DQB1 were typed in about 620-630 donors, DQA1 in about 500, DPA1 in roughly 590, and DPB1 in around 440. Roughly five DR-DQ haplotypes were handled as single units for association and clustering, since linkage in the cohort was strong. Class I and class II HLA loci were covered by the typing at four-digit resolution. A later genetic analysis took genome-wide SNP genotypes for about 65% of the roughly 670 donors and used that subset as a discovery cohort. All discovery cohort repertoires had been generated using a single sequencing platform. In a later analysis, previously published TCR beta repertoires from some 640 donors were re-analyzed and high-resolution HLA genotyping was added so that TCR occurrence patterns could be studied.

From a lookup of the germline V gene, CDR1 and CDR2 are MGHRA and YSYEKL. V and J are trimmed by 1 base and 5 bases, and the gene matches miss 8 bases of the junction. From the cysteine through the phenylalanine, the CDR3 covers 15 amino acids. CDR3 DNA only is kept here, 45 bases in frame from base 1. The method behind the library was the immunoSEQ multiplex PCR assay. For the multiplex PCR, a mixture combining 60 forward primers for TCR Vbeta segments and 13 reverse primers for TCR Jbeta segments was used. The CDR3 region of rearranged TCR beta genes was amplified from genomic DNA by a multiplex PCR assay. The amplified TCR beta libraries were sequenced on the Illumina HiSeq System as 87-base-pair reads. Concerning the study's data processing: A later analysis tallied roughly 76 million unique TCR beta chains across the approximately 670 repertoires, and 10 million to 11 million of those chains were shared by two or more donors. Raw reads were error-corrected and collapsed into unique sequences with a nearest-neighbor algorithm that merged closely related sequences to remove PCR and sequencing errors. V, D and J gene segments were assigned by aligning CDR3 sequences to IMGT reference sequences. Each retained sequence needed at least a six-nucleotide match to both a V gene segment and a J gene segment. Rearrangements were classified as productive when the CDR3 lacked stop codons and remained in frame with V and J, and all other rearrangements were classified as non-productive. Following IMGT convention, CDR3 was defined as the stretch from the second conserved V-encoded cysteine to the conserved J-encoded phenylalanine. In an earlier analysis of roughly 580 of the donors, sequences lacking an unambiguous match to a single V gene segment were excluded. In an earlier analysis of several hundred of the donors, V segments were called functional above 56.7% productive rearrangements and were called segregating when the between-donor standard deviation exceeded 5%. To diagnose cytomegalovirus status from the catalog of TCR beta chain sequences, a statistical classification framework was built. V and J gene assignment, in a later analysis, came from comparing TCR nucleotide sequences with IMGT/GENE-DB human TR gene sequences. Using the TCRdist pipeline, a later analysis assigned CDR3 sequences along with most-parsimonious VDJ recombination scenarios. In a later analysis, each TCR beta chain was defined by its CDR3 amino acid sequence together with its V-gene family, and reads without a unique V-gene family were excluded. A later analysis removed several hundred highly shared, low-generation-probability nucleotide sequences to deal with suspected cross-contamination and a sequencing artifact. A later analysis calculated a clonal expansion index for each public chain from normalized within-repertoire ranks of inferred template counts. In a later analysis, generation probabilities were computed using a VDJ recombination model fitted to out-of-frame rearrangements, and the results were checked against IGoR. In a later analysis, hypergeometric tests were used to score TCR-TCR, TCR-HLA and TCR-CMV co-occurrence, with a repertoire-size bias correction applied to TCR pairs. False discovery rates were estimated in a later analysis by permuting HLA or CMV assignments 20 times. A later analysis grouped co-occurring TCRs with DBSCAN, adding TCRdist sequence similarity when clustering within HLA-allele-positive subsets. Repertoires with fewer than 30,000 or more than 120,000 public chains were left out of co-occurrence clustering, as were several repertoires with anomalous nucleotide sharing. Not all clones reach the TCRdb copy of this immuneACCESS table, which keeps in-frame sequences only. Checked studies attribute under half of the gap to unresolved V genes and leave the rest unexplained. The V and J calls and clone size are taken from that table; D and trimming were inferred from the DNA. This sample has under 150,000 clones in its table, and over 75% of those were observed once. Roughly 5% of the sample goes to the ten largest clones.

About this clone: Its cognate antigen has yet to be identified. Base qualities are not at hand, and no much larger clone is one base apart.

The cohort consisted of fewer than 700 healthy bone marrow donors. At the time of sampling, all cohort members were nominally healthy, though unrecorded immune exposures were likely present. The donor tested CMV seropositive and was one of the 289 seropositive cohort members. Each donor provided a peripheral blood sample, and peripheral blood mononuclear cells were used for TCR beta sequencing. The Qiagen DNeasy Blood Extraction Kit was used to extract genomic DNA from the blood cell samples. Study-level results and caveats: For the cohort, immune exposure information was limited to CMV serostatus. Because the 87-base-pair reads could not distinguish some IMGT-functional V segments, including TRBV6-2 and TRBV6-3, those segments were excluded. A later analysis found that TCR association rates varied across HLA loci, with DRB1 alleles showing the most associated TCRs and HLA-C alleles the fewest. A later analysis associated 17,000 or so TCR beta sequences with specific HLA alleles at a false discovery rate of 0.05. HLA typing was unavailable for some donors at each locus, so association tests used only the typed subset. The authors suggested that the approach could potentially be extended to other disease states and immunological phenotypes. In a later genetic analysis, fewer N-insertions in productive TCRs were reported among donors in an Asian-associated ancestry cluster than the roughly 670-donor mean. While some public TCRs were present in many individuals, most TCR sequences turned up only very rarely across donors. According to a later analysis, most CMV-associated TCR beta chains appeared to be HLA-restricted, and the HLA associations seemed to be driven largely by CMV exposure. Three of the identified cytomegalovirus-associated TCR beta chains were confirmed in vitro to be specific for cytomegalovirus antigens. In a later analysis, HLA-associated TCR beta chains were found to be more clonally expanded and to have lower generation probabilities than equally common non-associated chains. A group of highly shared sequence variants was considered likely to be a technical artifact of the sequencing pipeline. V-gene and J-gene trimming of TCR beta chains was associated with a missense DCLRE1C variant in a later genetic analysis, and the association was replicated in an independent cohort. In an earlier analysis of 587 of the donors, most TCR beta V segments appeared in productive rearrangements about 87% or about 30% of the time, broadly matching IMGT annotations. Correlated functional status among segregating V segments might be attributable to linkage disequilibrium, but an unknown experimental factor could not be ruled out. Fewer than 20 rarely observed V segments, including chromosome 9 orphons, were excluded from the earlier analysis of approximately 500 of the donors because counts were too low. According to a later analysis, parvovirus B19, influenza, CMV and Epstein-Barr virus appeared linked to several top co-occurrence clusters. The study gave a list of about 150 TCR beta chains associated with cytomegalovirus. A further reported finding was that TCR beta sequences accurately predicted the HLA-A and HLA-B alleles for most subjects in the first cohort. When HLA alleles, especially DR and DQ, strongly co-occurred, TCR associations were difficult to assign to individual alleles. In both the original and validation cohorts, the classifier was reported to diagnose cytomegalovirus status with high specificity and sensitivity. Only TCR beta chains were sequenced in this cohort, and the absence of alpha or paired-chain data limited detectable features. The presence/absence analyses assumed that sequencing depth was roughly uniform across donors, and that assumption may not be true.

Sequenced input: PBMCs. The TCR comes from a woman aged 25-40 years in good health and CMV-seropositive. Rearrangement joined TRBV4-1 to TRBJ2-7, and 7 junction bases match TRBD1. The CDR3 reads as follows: CASSQASTGYHEQYF. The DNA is TGCGCCAGCAGCCAAGCGTCGACAGGGTATCACGAGCAGTACTTC.